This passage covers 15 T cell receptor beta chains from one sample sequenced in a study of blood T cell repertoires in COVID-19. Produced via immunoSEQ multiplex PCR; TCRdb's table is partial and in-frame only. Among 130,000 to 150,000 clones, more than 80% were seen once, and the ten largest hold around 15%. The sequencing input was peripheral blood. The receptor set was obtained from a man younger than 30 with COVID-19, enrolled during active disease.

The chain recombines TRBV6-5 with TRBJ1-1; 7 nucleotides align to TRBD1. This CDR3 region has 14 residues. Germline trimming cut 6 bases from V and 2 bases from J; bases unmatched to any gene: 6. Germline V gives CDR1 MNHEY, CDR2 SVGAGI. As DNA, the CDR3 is TGTGCCAGCAGAAACAGGGGATTTAACACTGAAGCTTTCTTT. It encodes CASRNRGFNTEAFF.

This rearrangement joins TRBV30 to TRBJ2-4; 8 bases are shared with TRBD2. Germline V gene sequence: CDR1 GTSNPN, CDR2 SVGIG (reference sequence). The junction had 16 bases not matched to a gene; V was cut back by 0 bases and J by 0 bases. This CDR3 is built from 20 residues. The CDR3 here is CAWSVRPSLAGGVAKNIQYF. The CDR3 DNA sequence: TGTGCCTGGAGTGTACGCCCCAGTCTAGCGGGCGGGGTAGCCAAAAACATTCAGTACTTC.

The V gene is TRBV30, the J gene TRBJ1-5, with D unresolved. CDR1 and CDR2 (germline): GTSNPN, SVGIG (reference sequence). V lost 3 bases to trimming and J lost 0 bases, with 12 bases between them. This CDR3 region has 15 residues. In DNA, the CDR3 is TGTGCCTGGAGGCCGGGAAGTTATAGCAATCAGCCCCAGCATTTT. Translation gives CAWRPGSYSNQPQHF.

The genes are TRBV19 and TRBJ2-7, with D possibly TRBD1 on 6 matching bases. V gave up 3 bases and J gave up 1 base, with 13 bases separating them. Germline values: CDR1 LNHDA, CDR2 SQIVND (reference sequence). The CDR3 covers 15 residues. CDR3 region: CASSMRAGESYEQYF. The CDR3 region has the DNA TGTGCCAGTAGTATGAGGGCAGGGGAATCCTACGAGCAGTACTTC.

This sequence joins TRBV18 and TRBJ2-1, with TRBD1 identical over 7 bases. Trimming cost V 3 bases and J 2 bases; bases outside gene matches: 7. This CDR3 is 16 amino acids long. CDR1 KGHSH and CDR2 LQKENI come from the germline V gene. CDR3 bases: TGTGCCAGCTCACCCCTCGCCGGGACAGCCTACAATGAGCAGTTCTTC. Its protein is CASSPLAGTAYNEQFF.

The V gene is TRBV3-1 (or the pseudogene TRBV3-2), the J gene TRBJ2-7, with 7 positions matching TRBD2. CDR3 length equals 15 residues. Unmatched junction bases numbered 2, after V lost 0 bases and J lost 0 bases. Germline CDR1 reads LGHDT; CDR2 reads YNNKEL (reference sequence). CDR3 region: CASSQDRGGSYEQYF. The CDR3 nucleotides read TGTGCCAGCAGCCAAGATCGCGGGGGCTCCTACGAGCAGTACTTC.

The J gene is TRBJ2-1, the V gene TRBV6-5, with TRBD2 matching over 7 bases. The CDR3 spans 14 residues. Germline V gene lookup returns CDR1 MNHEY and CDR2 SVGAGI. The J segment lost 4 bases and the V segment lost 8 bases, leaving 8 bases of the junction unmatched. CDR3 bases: TGTGCCAGCCAGGCTAGCGGCCGATACAATGAGCAGTTCTTC. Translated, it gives CASQASGRYNEQFF.

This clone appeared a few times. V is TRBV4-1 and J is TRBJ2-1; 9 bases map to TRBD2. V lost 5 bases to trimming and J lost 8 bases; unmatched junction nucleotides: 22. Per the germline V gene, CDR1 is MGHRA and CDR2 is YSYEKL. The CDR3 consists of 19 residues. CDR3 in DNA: TGCGCCAGCAGCACTCCACAGCTCGGGGCGGGAGGGCCGAGAGATGAGCAGTTCTTC. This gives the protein CASSTPQLGAGGPRDEQFF.

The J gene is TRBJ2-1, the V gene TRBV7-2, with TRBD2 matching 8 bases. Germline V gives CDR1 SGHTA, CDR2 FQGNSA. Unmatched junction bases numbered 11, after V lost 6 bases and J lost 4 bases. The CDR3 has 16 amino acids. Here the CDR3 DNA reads TGTGCCAGCAGACCCTCCCCCGGGAGGGGGTACAATGAGCAGTTCTTC. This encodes CASRPSPGRGYNEQFF.

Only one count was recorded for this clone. CDR3 in DNA: TGTGCCAGCAGGACAGGGGGCTGGGGGAACACCGGGGAGCTGTTTTTT. This translates into CASRTGGWGNTGELFF. The V call is TRBV7-9, the J call TRBJ2-2, with 10 bases fitting TRBD1. The ends lost 6 bases at V and 1 base at J; junction bases unmatched: 5. There are 16 residues in the CDR3. CDR1 and CDR2 (germline): SEHNR, FQNEAQ (reference sequence).

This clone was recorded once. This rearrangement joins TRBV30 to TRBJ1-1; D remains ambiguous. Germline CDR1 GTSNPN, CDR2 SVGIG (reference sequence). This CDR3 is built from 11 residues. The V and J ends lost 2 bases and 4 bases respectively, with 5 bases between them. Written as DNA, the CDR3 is TGTGCCTGGAGTTTCTCCACTGAAGCTTTCTTT. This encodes CAWSFSTEAFF.

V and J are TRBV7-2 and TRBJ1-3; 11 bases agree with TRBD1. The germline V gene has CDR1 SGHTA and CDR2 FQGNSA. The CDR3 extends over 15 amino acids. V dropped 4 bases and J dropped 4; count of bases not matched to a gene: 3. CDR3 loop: CASSSRTGGGNTIYF. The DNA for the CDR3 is TGTGCCAGCAGCTCCCGGACAGGGGGCGGAAACACCATATATTTT.

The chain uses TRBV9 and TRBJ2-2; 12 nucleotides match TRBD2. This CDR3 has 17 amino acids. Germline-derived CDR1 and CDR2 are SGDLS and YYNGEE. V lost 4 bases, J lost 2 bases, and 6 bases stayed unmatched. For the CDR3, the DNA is TGTGCCAGCAGCTCTACTAGCGGGAGGCGTAACACCGGGGAGCTGTTTTTT. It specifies CASSSTSGRRNTGELFF. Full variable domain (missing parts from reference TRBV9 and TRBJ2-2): DSGVTQTPKHLITATGQRVTLRCSPRSGDLSVYWYQQSLDQGLQFLIQYYNGEERAKGNILERFSAQQFPDLHSELNLSSLELGDSALYFCASSSTSGRRNTGELFFGEGSRLTVL.

This CDR3 is CASGPGLAAYNEQFF. In DNA form, the CDR3 reads TGTGCTAGTGGTCCGGGACTAGCCGCCTACAATGAGCAGTTCTTC. The chain links TRBV12-5 to TRBJ2-1; 9 positions match TRBD2. The CDR3 contains 15 residues. J gave up 2 bases and V 5 bases, and 4 bases lay outside the gene matches. The germline gives CDR1 LGHNT, CDR2 FRNRAP.

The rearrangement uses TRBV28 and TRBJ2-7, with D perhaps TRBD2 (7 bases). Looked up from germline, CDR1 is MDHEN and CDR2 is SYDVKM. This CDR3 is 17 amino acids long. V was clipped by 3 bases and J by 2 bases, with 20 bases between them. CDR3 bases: TGTGCCAGCAGTTTCGGGGGGCTCCAGGGGATAGCCTACGAGCAGTACTTC. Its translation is CASSFGGLQGIAYEQYF.